This TCR beta chain was profiled in a study of shared clonotypes between healthy human individuals. Using immunoSEQ multiplex PCR, the repertoire was profiled, and TCRdb retains in-frame clones only, with some absent. The data hold approximately 2.3 million clones, with approximately 95% observed a single time. V lost 3 bases to trimming and J lost 7 bases; unmatched junction nucleotides: 14. Germline CDR1 SGHRS, CDR2 YFSETQ. This CDR3 spans 17 amino acids. The V call is TRBV5-1, the J call TRBJ2-1, with 9 nucleotides matching TRBD1. The clonotype was recovered from a young man in good health. Some clones in this sample may be carry-over from other donors' samples. The sequenced sample was naive CD4+ T cells from PBMCs. The subset denotes: CD45RA+ positively selected. CDR3 protein: CASSSTLGTGSLNEQFF. For the CDR3, the DNA is TGCGCCAGCAGCTCAACACTCGGGACAGGGTCTCTGAATGAGCAGTTCTTC. The full variable domain, completed using reference TRBV5-1 and TRBJ2-1, is KAGVTQTPRYLIKTRGQQVTLSCSPISGHRSVSWYQQTPGQGLQFLFEYFSETQRNKGNFPGRFSGRQFSNSRSEMNVSTLELGDSALYLCASSSTLGTGSLNEQFFGPGTRLTVL.